The 14 T cell receptor beta chains given below trace back to one sample, sequenced in a study of T cell repertoires in cytomegalovirus infection. Each CDR3 protein is one row after TCRdb ran MiXCR on the reads. The table has 600,000 to 800,000 distinct CDR3 sequences, 24% seen once. Sequenced sample: CD8+ T cells from PBMCs. The receptors come from a human donor in good health (CMV status not recorded). Some clones in this sample may be carry-over from other donors' samples.

Of note for this clonotype: One end of the junction does not line up with germline, which may come from a read error. The chain is built from TRBV4-1 and TRBJ2-1; 9 positions agree with TRBD2. Germline-derived CDR1 and CDR2 are MGHRA and YSYEKL. The CDR3 runs to 15 residues. DNA of the CDR3: TGCGCCAACAGCCAAGGGCGCCTAGCGGGGCTTGAGCAGTTCTTC. Translation gives CANSQGRLAGLEQFF.

The chain couples TRBV9 to TRBJ1-2, with a weak D call TRBD1 (5 bases). The CDR3 contains 15 residues. Trimming pared 4 bases from V and 4 bases from J, leaving 17 bases between. Germline loops: CDR1 SGDLS, CDR2 YYNGEE. CDR3 in amino acids: CASSSSRDPLYGYTF. CDR3 coding DNA: TGTGCCAGCAGCTCTTCCCGGGACCCTCTCTATGGCTACACCTTC.

V and J are TRBV4-1 and TRBJ1-1, with D maybe TRBD1 (6 bases). The germline V gene encodes CDR1 MGHRA and CDR2 YSYEKL. The ends were cut back, 1 base at V and 5 bases at J, with 20 bases in the middle. The CDR3 is 17 residues long. CDR3 coding DNA: TGCGCCAGCAGCCAAGTCCCTGGACAGCCGGAGGGGACTGAAGCTTTCTTT. Translation gives CASSQVPGQPEGTEAFF.

Notes on this clonotype: A single base separates this from a much larger clone, so it may be a read error. V and J are TRBV19 and TRBJ1-2; TRBD1 is a possible D gene (5 bases). The V end was cut by 1 base, the J end by 9 bases, with 15 bases between. Germline V gene data show CDR1 as LNHDA and CDR2 as SQIVND (reference sequence). This CDR3 has 14 residues. The CDR3 loop reads CASSIAEGRDSYTF. CDR3 bases: TGTGCCAGTAGTATAGCTGAGGGGCGAGATAGCTACACCTTC. Looking up the rest from reference TRBV19 and TRBJ1-2 gives the full variable domain: DGGITQSPKYLFRKEGQNVTLSCEQNLNHDAMYWYRQDPGQGLRLIYYSQIVNDFQKGDIAEGYSVSREKKESFPLTVTSAQKNPTAFYLCASSIAEGRDSYTFGSGTRLTVV.

The rearrangement links TRBV20-1 to TRBJ1-6; tentatively, D is TRBD1 (6 bases). Deletions cut 7 bases from V and 3 bases from J, with 13 bases between. Germline assignment: CDR1 DFQATT and CDR2 SNEGSKA (reference sequence). The CDR3 has 14 residues. The CDR3 region has the DNA TGCAGTGTCCCGGACAGCTACTATAATTCACCCCTCCACTTT. This codes for CSVPDSYYNSPLHF.

This clonotype occurred many times. This chain joins TRBV28 and TRBJ2-5, with 11 bases aligning to TRBD2. This CDR3 is built from 16 residues. Germline CDR1 is MDHEN and CDR2 is SYDVKM. Trimming removed 7 bases from V and 4 bases from J; junction bases left unmatched: 11. This CDR3 reads CASTKQPSGGPETQYF. Written as DNA, the CDR3 is TGTGCCAGCACCAAGCAGCCTAGCGGGGGGCCAGAGACCCAGTACTTC.

V is TRBV29-1 and J is TRBJ2-7; possibly TRBD1 for D (7 bases). Germline CDR1 and CDR2: SQVTM and ANQGSEA. This CDR3 is built from 12 residues. The ends were cut back, 4 bases at V and 6 bases at J, with 13 bases in the middle. This CDR3 reads CSVASQGGEQYF. The CDR3 region has the DNA TGCAGCGTTGCTAGTCAGGGGGGCGAGCAGTACTTC.

The J gene is TRBJ2-5, the V gene TRBV7-6, with 10 bases aligning to TRBD2. Germline CDR1 and CDR2: SGHVS and FNYEAQ. V shed 3 bases and J 3 bases; nucleotides not matched to a gene: 10. This CDR3 is 17 amino acids long. CDR3 bases: TGTGCCAGCAGCTTCATTTATCCTAGCGGGGGTAAAGAGACCCAGTACTTC. Its translation: CASSFIYPSGGKETQYF.

This clonotype has more than one count but fewer than ten. An end of the junction does not agree with germline; a read error may underlie this. The chain joins TRBV7-2 to TRBJ1-1, with D uncertain. From germline, CDR1 is SGHTA and CDR2 FQGNSA. The CDR3 loop spans 14 amino acids. The chain's CDR3 is CASSSKQMNTEAFF. Here the CDR3 DNA reads TGTGCCAGTAGCTCAAAACAAATGAACACTGAAGCTTTCTTT.

V is TRBV16 and J is TRBJ2-6; D possibly corresponds to TRBD2 (5 bases). Trimming left V 3 bases short and J 0 bases short, with 12 bases between. CDR3 length: 17 amino acids. Germline assignment: CDR1 KGHSY and CDR2 FQNENV. The DNA of the CDR3 is TGTGCCAGCAGCCATGGGAGCATAAACTCTGGGGCCAACGTCCTGACTTTC. Amino acid sequence: CASSHGSINSGANVLTF.

The rearrangement links TRBV10-3 to TRBJ2-3; TRBD2 matches 9 bases. This CDR3 has 15 amino acids. Looked up from germline, CDR1 is ENHRY and CDR2 is SYGVKD. V lost 5 bases and J lost 1; bases outside the gene matches: 4. CDR3 sequence (DNA): TGTGCCATCAGTAGAAGGACTAGCGGCACAGATACGCAGTATTTT. It codes for CAISRRTSGTDTQYF.

The chain links TRBV5-4 to TRBJ2-7; 12 bases align to TRBD1. Germline assignment: CDR1 SGHNT and CDR2 YYREEE (reference sequence). With 3 bases clipped from V and 6 bases from J, the junction kept 7 bases outside the gene matches. The CDR3 has 15 amino acids. The CDR3 region is CASSWDSGQGAEQYF. DNA of the CDR3: TGTGCCAGCAGCTGGGACTCGGGACAGGGGGCCGAGCAGTACTTC.

The chain recombines TRBV7-9 with TRBJ2-6; D may be TRBD2 (5 bases). Germline V gene lookup returns CDR1 SEHNR and CDR2 FQNEAQ (reference sequence). The V gene lost 5 bases and the J gene lost 2 bases, with 25 bases spanning the gap. This CDR3 contains 20 residues. Here the CDR3 DNA reads TGTGCCAGCAGCGGACCCCTCCCTAGCAGATTTGCTGCTGGGGCCAACGTCCTGACTTTC. This encodes CASSGPLPSRFAAGANVLTF.

This chain uses TRBV5-5 with TRBJ1-4; D perhaps matches TRBD1 (6 bases). V was clipped by 3 bases and J by 5 bases, with 14 bases between them. CDR1 and CDR2 from the germline V gene are SGHKS and YYEKEE (reference sequence). This CDR3 has 15 residues. This chain's CDR3 is CASSSGQLKNEKLFF. The CDR3 DNA sequence: TGTGCCAGCAGCTCCGGACAGCTCAAGAATGAAAAACTGTTTTTT.